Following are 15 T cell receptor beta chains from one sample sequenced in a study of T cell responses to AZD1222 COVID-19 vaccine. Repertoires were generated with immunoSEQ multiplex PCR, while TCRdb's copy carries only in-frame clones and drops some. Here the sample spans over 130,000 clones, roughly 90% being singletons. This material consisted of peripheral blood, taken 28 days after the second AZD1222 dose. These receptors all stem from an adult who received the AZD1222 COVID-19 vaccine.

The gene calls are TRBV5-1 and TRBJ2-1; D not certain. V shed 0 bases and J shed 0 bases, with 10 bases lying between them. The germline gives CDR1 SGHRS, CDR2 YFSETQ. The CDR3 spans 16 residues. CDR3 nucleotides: TGCGCCAGCAGCTTGGGTCAGCTTAGCTCCTACAATGAGCAGTTCTTC. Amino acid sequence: CASSLGQLSSYNEQFF.

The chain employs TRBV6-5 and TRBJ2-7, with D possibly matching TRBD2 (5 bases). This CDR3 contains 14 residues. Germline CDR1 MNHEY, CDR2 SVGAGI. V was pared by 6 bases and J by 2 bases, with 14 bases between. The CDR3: CASRLGGPTYEQYF. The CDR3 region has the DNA TGTGCCAGCAGGCTGGGCGGGCCGACCTACGAGCAGTACTTC.

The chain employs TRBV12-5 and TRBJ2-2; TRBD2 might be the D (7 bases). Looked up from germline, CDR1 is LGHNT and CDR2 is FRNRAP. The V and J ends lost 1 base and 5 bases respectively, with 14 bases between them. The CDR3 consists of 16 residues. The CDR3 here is CASGLARGADTGELFF. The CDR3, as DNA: TGTGCTAGTGGTTTGGCCCGGGGGGCCGATACCGGGGAGCTGTTTTTT. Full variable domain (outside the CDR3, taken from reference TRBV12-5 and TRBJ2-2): DARVTQTPRHKVTEMGQEVTMRCQPILGHNTVFWYRQTMMQGLELLAYFRNRAPLDDSGMPKDRFSAEMPDATLATLKIQPSEPRDSAVYFCASGLARGADTGELFFGEGSRLTVL.

The CDR3 DNA sequence: TGTGCCAGCAGCCAAAACTCAATCCGGGCCCTACTTGGCTACACCTTC. Translating gives CASSQNSIRALLGYTF. V and J are TRBV3-1 (or the pseudogene TRBV3-2) and TRBJ1-2; no definite D call. Germline-derived CDR1 and CDR2 are LGHDT and YNNKEL (reference sequence). Deletions cut 2 bases from V and 7 bases from J, with 20 bases between. The CDR3 runs to 16 residues.

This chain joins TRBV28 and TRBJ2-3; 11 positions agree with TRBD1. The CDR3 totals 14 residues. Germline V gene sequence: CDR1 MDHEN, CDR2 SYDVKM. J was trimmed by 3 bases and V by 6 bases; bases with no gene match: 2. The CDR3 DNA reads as TGTGCCAGCAGCCGGGACAGGGGGACAGATACGCAGTATTTT. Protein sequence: CASSRDRGTDTQYF.

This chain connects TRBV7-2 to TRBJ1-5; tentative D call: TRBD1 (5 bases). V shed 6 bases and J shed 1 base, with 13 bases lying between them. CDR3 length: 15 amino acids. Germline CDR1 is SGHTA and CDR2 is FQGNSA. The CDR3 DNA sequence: TGTGCCAGCAGTCCTTCCTGGGGGAGCAATCAGCCCCAGCATTTT. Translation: CASSPSWGSNQPQHF.

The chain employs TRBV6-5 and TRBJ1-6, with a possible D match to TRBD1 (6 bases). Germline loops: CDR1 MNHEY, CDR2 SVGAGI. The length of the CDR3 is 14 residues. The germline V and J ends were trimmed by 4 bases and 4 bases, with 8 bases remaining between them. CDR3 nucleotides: TGTGCCAGCAGTTTCGACAGGTATAATTCACCCCTCCACTTT. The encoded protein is CASSFDRYNSPLHF.

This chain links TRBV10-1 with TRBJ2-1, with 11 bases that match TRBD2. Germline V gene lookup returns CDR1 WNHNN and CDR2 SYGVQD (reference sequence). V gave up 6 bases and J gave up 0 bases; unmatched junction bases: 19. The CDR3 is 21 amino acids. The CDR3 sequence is CASSPRLVTSGGLSSYNEQFF. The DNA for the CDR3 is TGCGCCAGCAGCCCCCGTCTTGTAACTAGCGGGGGTCTTAGCTCCTACAATGAGCAGTTCTTC.

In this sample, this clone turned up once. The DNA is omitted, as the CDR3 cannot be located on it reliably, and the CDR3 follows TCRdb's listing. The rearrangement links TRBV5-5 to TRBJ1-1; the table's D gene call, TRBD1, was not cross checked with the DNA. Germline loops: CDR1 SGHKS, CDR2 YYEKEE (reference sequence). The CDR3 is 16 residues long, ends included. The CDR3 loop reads CASSFGPGLLNTEAFF.

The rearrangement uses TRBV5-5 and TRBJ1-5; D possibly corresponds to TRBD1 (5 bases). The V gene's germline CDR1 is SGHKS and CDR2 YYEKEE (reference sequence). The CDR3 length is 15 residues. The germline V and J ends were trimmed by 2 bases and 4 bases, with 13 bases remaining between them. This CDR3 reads CASSFADSPNQPQHF. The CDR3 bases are TGTGCCAGCAGCTTTGCTGACAGCCCAAATCAGCCCCAGCATTTT.

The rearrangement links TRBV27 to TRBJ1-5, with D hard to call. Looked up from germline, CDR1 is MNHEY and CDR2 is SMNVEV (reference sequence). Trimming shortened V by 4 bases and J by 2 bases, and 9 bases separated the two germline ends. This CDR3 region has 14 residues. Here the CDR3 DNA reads TGTGCCAGCAGTTCCTTTCGCGGCAATCAGCCCCAGCATTTT. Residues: CASSSFRGNQPQHF.

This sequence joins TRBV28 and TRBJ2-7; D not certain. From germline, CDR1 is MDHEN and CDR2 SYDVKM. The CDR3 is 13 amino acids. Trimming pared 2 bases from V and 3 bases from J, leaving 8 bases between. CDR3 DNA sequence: TGTGCCAGCAGTTTAAGTTCCATCTACGAGCAGTACTTC. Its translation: CASSLSSIYEQYF.

CDR3 protein: CASSSTGDRPQHF. As DNA, the CDR3 is TGTGCCAGTAGTTCTACAGGGGATCGGCCCCAGCATTTT. J is TRBJ1-5 and V is TRBV19; 7 nucleotides line up with TRBD1. V trimming: 5 bases; J trimming: 9 bases; junction bases outside the gene matches: 7. The germline V gene encodes CDR1 LNHDA and CDR2 SQIVND (reference sequence). CDR3 length: 13 amino acids.

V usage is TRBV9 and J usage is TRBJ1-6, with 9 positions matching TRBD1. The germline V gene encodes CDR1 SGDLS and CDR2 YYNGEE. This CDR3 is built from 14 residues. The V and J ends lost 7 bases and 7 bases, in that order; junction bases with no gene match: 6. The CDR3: CASGGTGTNSPLHF. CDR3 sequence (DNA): TGTGCCAGCGGGGGGACAGGGACAAATTCACCCCTCCACTTT.

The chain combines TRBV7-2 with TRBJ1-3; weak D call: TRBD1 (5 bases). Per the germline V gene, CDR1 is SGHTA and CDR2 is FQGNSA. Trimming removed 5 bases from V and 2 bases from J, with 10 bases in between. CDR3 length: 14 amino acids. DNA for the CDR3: TGTGCCAGCAGCCCGCAGGGAACTGGAAACACCATATATTTT. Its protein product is CASSPQGTGNTIYF.